These 31 T cell receptor beta chains originate from one sample sequenced in a study of T cells in Graves' hyperthyroidism and ophthalmopathy. Amplification targeted TCR beta CDR3 regions from RNA transcripts. First-round RT-PCR with HTBI primers amplified the TCR CDR3 region. TCRdb reprocessed the multiplex PCR reads with MiXCR, giving one entry per CDR3 protein. The table lists about 350,000 distinct CDR3 sequences, approximately 15% of them singletons. The sample comprised blood. These receptors were taken from a woman younger than 45 with Graves' hyperthyroidism.

This clonotype has a count of ten or more. This chain links TRBV28 with TRBJ1-1; maybe TRBD1 (6 bases). The CDR3 is 16 residues long. In germline, CDR1 is MDHEN, CDR2 SYDVKM. Trimming left V 2 bases short and J 3 bases short, with 16 bases between. The CDR3 protein is CASSLRNLQGHTEAFF. CDR3 in DNA: TGTGCCAGCAGTTTAAGGAACCTACAGGGTCACACTGAAGCTTTCTTT.

This clonotype was observed at least ten times. This chain connects TRBV19 to TRBJ1-5; no reliable D call. In germline, CDR1 is LNHDA, CDR2 SQIVND (reference sequence). The length of the CDR3 is 15 residues. V dropped 0 bases and J dropped 8 bases, with 14 bases sitting between them. The CDR3 region is CASSIDRATLEPQHF. The CDR3 DNA reads as TGTGCCAGTAGTATAGATCGGGCTACATTGGAGCCCCAGCATTTT.

This clonotype appeared a single time. V gene TRBV24-1 combines with J gene TRBJ2-7; TRBD2 agrees at 15 bases. V was clipped by 2 bases and J by 2 bases; unmatched bases: 3. This CDR3 contains 17 residues. CDR1 is KGHDR, CDR2 SFDVKD, per germline. CDR3: CATSDSGLAGGPYEQYF. The CDR3 DNA sequence: TGTGCCACCAGTGATTCCGGACTAGCGGGAGGGCCCTACGAGCAGTACTTC.

Many counts were recorded for this clonotype. This chain's CDR3 is CASRLADAPLHF. The CDR3 coding sequence is TGTGCCAGCAGACTAGCGGATGCACCCCTCCACTTT. The chain is built from TRBV28 and TRBJ1-6; D remains unclear. The CDR3 covers 12 residues. Germline-derived CDR1 and CDR2 are MDHEN and SYDVKM. Trimming left V 6 bases short and J 11 bases short, with 11 bases between.

The chain combines TRBV10-3 with TRBJ1-3; 7 bases are shared with TRBD1. Trimming took 10 bases from V and 3 from J; bases not matched to a gene: 12. This CDR3 region has 15 residues. Germline V gene data show CDR1 as ENHRY and CDR2 as SYGVKD. Written as DNA, the CDR3 is TGTGCCACCTGCCCCGGGACAGCTAATGGAAACACCATATATTTT. Its translation: CATCPGTANGNTIYF.

Many counts were recorded for this clonotype. This chain connects TRBV7-9 to TRBJ2-7; perhaps TRBD1 as D (6 bases). The CDR3 extends over 15 amino acids. V was trimmed by 5 bases and J by 6 bases, leaving 20 bases between them. Germline CDR1 SEHNR, CDR2 FQNEAQ (reference sequence). The CDR3 coding sequence is TGTGCCAGCAGCCACTATGGGGCAGGGGACCTCGAGCAGTACTTC. The encoded protein is CASSHYGAGDLEQYF.

The table lists this clonotype with many counts. Here the CDR3 reads CASTTPSGFEKLFF. The CDR3 DNA is TGTGCCAGCACCACGCCCTCAGGGTTCGAAAAACTGTTTTTT. The chain uses TRBV12-3 or TRBV12-4 and TRBJ1-4; maybe TRBD1 (5 bases). CDR3 size: 14 residues. The V gene lost 7 bases and the J gene lost 8 bases, with 17 bases spanning the gap.

This clonotype was observed a handful of times. The gene calls are TRBV6-2 or TRBV6-3 and TRBJ2-1; D is undetermined. Trimming removed 0 bases at V and 8 bases at J, with 11 bases between. This CDR3 is built from 14 residues. Germline V gene sequence: CDR1 MNHEY, CDR2 SVGEGT. The CDR3 DNA is TGTGCCAGCAGTTACTCGGATAGTAAGTATGAGCAGTTCTTC. This gives the protein CASSYSDSKYEQFF.

In its sample, this clonotype was seen many times. This chain links TRBV24-1 with TRBJ1-1; no definite D call. There are 15 residues in the CDR3. V lost 2 bases to trimming and J lost 3 bases, with 12 bases between them. CDR1 and CDR2 (germline): KGHDR, SFDVKD. This chain's CDR3 is CATSDSSNGHTEAFF. For the CDR3, the DNA is TGTGCCACCAGTGATTCCTCAAACGGCCACACTGAAGCTTTCTTT.

This clonotype was detected ten times or more. The chain has TRBV7-2 and TRBJ1-5; D not resolved. The CDR3 is 14 residues long. V was shortened by 1 base and J by 6 bases, with 10 bases between the two germline ends. CDR1 is SGHTA and CDR2 is FQGNSA in the germline V gene. The DNA for the CDR3 is TGTGCCAGCAGCTTAGAGATGCTAGGTCAGCCCCAGCATTTT. Translation: CASSLEMLGQPQHF.

This clonotype came up many times. The V call is TRBV11-2, the J call TRBJ1-1, with D hard to call. The ends were cut back, 6 bases at V and 1 base at J, with 9 bases in the middle. Germline assignment: CDR1 SGHAT and CDR2 FQNNGV. The CDR3 sequence is 13 residues long. CDR3 nucleotide sequence: TGTGCCAGCAGACGAGCCAGGAACACTGAAGCTTTCTTT. Protein sequence: CASRRARNTEAFF. Full variable domain (remainder filled in from reference TRBV11-2 and TRBJ1-1): EAGVAQSPRYKIIEKRQSVAFWCNPISGHATLYWYQQILGQGPKLLIQFQNNGVVDDSQLPKDRFSAERLKGVDSTLKIQPAKLEDSAVYLCASRRARNTEAFFGQGTRLTVV.

In this sample, this clonotype turned up a few times. The chain carries TRBV20-1 and TRBJ2-1; 7 bases line up with TRBD2. Germline V CDR1 and CDR2: DFQATT, SNEGSKA (reference sequence). V lost 0 bases to trimming and J lost 0 bases; unmatched junction nucleotides: 8. The CDR3 extends over 17 amino acids. The CDR3: CSARDNSGMSSYNEQFF. DNA of the CDR3: TGCAGTGCTAGAGATAACAGCGGGATGAGCTCCTACAATGAGCAGTTCTTC.

The chain employs TRBV29-1 and TRBJ2-3; TRBD2 matches at 9 bases. The CDR3 runs to 16 residues. The germline gives CDR1 SQVTM, CDR2 ANQGSEA. The V and J ends lost 1 base and 3 bases, in that order; junction bases with no gene match: 8. CDR3 nucleotide sequence: TGCAGCGTTGAAGCATGGCCAGCGGGAGGAACAGATACGCAGTATTTT. It specifies CSVEAWPAGGTDTQYF.

This clonotype was seen at least ten times. This chain connects TRBV28 to TRBJ2-1; the match to TRBD1 covers 7 bases. This CDR3 spans 14 amino acids. The V gene's germline CDR1 is MDHEN and CDR2 SYDVKM. The junction had 6 bases not matched to a gene; V was cut back by 6 bases and J by 4 bases. The CDR3 sequence: CASRTQGTYNEQFF. The CDR3 coding sequence is TGTGCCAGCAGGACACAGGGGACATACAATGAGCAGTTCTTC.

At least ten counts were recorded for this clonotype. The chain has TRBV28 and TRBJ2-1, with TRBD2 as a possible D gene (6 bases). V was cut by 5 bases and J by 8 bases, with 19 bases left in between. Germline V CDR1 and CDR2: MDHEN, SYDVKM. CDR3 length: 15 amino acids. Here the CDR3 reads CASSVSGRRRDEQFF. The CDR3 nucleotides read TGTGCCAGCAGTGTTTCGGGCCGCCGGAGGGATGAGCAGTTCTTC.

This clonotype came up many times. The J gene is TRBJ1-5, the V gene TRBV11-2; no definite D call. CDR1 and CDR2 from the germline V gene are SGHAT and FQNNGV. V was clipped by 1 base and J by 0 bases, with 7 bases between them. The length of the CDR3 is 15 residues. CDR3 sequence reads: CASSLVGNSNQPQHF. The CDR3 DNA reads TGTGCCAGCAGCTTAGTCGGAAATAGCAATCAGCCCCAGCATTTT.

The table lists this clonotype with a few counts. The chain links TRBV12-5 to TRBJ2-5, with 8 bases aligning to TRBD2. V shed 7 bases and J 0 bases; nucleotides not matched to a gene: 16. This CDR3 is built from 18 residues. Germline-derived CDR1 and CDR2 are LGHNT and FRNRAP. The DNA of the CDR3 is TGTGCTAGTGCCCAAAGAGCGGGGGTCCCGATAAACCAAGAGACCCAGTACTTC. As protein: CASAQRAGVPINQETQYF.

About this clonotype itself: The conserved final phenylalanine or tryptophan is absent from the CDR3, which likely points to a read error. The chain uses TRBV20-1 and TRBJ1-2; possible D gene TRBD1, 6 bases. This CDR3 region has 16 residues. Germline values: CDR1 DFQATT, CDR2 SNEGSKA (reference sequence). V was pared by 1 base and J by 0 bases, with 15 bases between. CDR3 coding DNA: TGCAGTGCTAGAGGTTGGACAGCCAACACTAACTATGGCTACACCATC. This gives the protein CSARGWTANTNYGYTI.

The sample holds many counts of this clonotype. The CDR3 loop reads CASSLGTSGKETQYF. The CDR3 coding sequence is TGTGCCAGCAGCTTAGGTACTAGCGGAAAAGAGACCCAGTACTTC. This chain connects TRBV11-2 to TRBJ2-5, with 8 bases lining up with TRBD2. Germline lookup yields CDR1 SGHAT and CDR2 FQNNGV. CDR3 size: 15 residues. J lost 3 bases, V lost 1 base, and 4 bases had no gene match.

This clonotype has just one count. Given a much more abundant clone one base away, this may be a read error. CDR3 sequence: CVSSQGYNEQFF. The CDR3 region has the DNA TGTGTCAGTAGTCAGGGTTACAATGAGCAGTTCTTC. This sequence joins TRBV19 and TRBJ2-1, with TRBD1 as a possible D gene (5 bases). The CDR3 contains 12 residues. Germline CDR1 LNHDA, CDR2 SQIVND (reference sequence).

This clonotype was counted a few times. The rearrangement uses TRBV24-1 and TRBJ2-3, with 11 bases matching TRBD1. Trimming cost V 4 bases and J 6 bases; bases outside gene matches: 2. The CDR3 totals 14 residues. Looked up from germline, CDR1 is KGHDR and CDR2 is SFDVKD. The CDR3 sequence is CATSEGTGGDTQYF. CDR3 sequence (DNA): TGTGCCACCAGTGAAGGGACAGGGGGTGATACGCAGTATTTT.

The V call is TRBV20-1, the J call TRBJ2-1; tentative D call: TRBD2 (5 bases). Between the trimmed V and J ends, which lost 4 bases and 6 bases, there was a span of 16 bases. CDR1 is DFQATT and CDR2 is SNEGSKA in the germline V gene (reference sequence). The length of the CDR3 is 14 residues. DNA of the CDR3: TGCAGTGCTACCCACCTAGCAACCCGCAATGAGCAGTTCTTC. It specifies CSATHLATRNEQFF.

This clonotype was seen at least ten times. As DNA, the CDR3 is TGTGCCAGCAGCTCCAGACCGGGAGGGGAGGAGCTGTTTTTT. Encoded protein: CASSSRPGGEELFF. The V call is TRBV13, the J call TRBJ2-2; 8 bases line up with TRBD2. The CDR3 runs to 14 residues. The V gene's germline CDR1 is PRHDT and CDR2 FYEKMQ (reference sequence). Losses at the gene ends were 4 bases for V and 10 bases for J; bases not matched to a gene: 8.

This clonotype has at least ten counts. The V and J genes are TRBV30 and TRBJ1-2; TRBD1 aligns across 7 bases. In germline, CDR1 is GTSNPN, CDR2 SVGIG (reference sequence). The trim removed 5 bases at V and 3 bases at J, leaving 6 bases unmatched. CDR3 length equals 13 residues. CDR3 nucleotides: TGTGCCTGGGACCCAGGACAGGACTATGGCTACACCTTC. This codes for CAWDPGQDYGYTF.

The chain couples TRBV10-1 to TRBJ2-4; D call uncertain. CDR1 and CDR2 (germline): WNHNN, SYGVQD (reference sequence). Trimming took off 6 bases at V and 7 bases at J, with 13 bases between the two ends. This CDR3 is built from 13 residues. The CDR3: CASRTLLGNIQYF. DNA of the CDR3: TGCGCCAGCAGGACCCTTTTAGGGAACATTCAGTACTTC.

The V and J genes are TRBV11-1 and TRBJ2-5, with D hard to call. Trimming took 1 base from V and 1 from J, leaving 7 bases between them. The CDR3 is 14 residues long. Per germline, CDR1 SGHAT and CDR2 FQDESV (reference sequence). The CDR3 DNA reads TGTGCCAGCAGCTTAGACGCGGTCCAAGAGACCCAGTACTTC. This gives the protein CASSLDAVQETQYF.

The chain employs TRBV4-1 and TRBJ1-3; D is possibly TRBD1 (5 bases). The CDR3 is 16 residues long. Trimming took off 2 bases at V and 3 bases at J, with 14 bases between the two ends. The germline CDR1 and CDR2 sequences are MGHRA and YSYEKL. The CDR3 sequence is CASSQSERGRGNTIYF. Written as DNA, the CDR3 is TGCGCCAGCAGCCAATCCGAGAGGGGTCGTGGAAACACCATATATTTT.

This clonotype was detected only a few times. The CDR3 spells CASSQDWTSNEQFF. The DNA for the CDR3 is TGTGCCAGCAGCCAAGATTGGACGTCCAATGAGCAGTTCTTC. The chain joins TRBV3-1 to TRBJ2-1; D is ambiguous. The CDR3 contains 14 residues. CDR1 is LGHDT and CDR2 is YNNKEL in the germline V gene (reference sequence). The V gene lost 0 bases and the J gene lost 6 bases, with 9 bases spanning the gap.

This clonotype was seen only a few times. The V gene is TRBV3-1, the J gene TRBJ2-7; the D gene is possibly TRBD1 (5 bases). V was trimmed by 6 bases and J by 7 bases, leaving 16 bases between them. The germline V gene has CDR1 LGHDT and CDR2 YNNKEL (reference sequence). This CDR3 contains 13 residues. CDR3 residues: CASSQGRLPEQYF. The CDR3 coding sequence is TGTGCCAGCAGTCAGGGTCGACTGCCTGAGCAGTACTTC.

The chain links TRBV6-1 to TRBJ1-4; the D gene is possibly TRBD1 (5 bases). CDR3 size: 12 residues. Trimming took 10 bases from V and 7 from J, leaving 13 bases between them. Looked up from germline, CDR1 is MNHNS and CDR2 is SASEGT. The CDR3: CATRRGLEKLFF. For the CDR3, the DNA is TGTGCCACCAGGCGGGGCCTTGAAAAACTGTTTTTT.

Ten or more counts support this clonotype. The V gene is TRBV6-1, the J gene TRBJ2-1; the D gene is possibly TRBD2 (6 bases). Trimming took off 7 bases at V and 3 bases at J, with 7 bases between the two ends. Germline CDR1 is MNHNS and CDR2 is SASEGT. The CDR3 is 12 residues long. The CDR3 loop reads CASTGVYNEQFF. The CDR3 region has the DNA TGTGCCAGCACGGGGGTCTACAATGAGCAGTTCTTC.